Following are 27 T cell receptor beta chains from one sample sequenced in a study of OX40 agonist ivuxolimab in advanced cancers. The assay was immunoSEQ multiplex PCR, and TCRdb's table has in-frame clones only and misses some. This table has fewer than 45,000 clones, about four fifths appearing once. Sequenced here: CD4+ or CD8+ T cells sorted from blood, sampled in a trial of the OX40 agonist ivuxolimab. These receptors were obtained from an adult with an advanced solid tumor such as melanoma, head and neck, liver or kidney cancer.

The rearrangement uses TRBV9 and TRBJ2-5; 11 nucleotides match TRBD2. Germline loops: CDR1 SGDLS, CDR2 YYNGEE. Unmatched junction bases numbered 7, after V lost 4 bases and J lost 5 bases. The length of the CDR3 is 15 residues. The CDR3 DNA sequence: TGTGCCAGCAGCCTTATAGCGGGGGGGCACGAGACCCAGTACTTC. Translation gives CASSLIAGGHETQYF.

The chain recombines TRBV11-2 with TRBJ2-5, with 9 bases matching TRBD2. The V segment lost 1 base and the J segment 5 bases; nucleotides outside the gene matches: 11. CDR1 is SGHAT and CDR2 is FQNNGV in the germline V gene. The CDR3 is 17 amino acids. The CDR3 reads CASSLGSSGVLRETQYF. DNA for the CDR3: TGTGCCAGCAGCTTAGGGTCTAGCGGGGTCCTAAGGGAGACCCAGTACTTC.

This clone was seen once. This chain joins TRBV21-1 and TRBJ1-1; the table names TRBD1, a call not compared with the DNA. TRBV21-1 is marked as a pseudogene. CDR3 length: 14 amino acids. CDR3 in DNA: TGTGCCAGCAGCAGACAGGAAATGAACACTGAAGCTTTCTTT. Translating it yields CASSRQEMNTEAFF.

This rearrangement joins TRBV25-1 to TRBJ2-5, with 7 positions matching TRBD1. Germline V gene lookup returns CDR1 MGHDK and CDR2 SYGVNS. CDR3 length: 15 residues. V dropped 7 bases and J dropped 5; count of bases not matched to a gene: 13. In DNA form, the CDR3 reads TGTGCCAGCAACGAAGGGGGCAGGGGAGAGGAGACCCAGTACTTC. Protein sequence: CASNEGGRGEETQYF. Using reference TRBV25-1 and TRBJ2-5 for the parts outside the CDR3, the full variable domain is EADIYQTPRYLVIGTGKKITLECSQTMGHDKMYWYQQDPGMELHLIHYSYGVNSTEKGDLSSESTVSRIRTEHFPLTLESARPSHTSQYLCASNEGGRGEETQYFGPGTRLLVL.

The chain uses TRBV18 and TRBJ1-1, with 10 bases matching TRBD1. The CDR3 length is 16 residues. CDR1 is KGHSH and CDR2 is LQKENI in the germline V gene. V dropped 5 bases and J dropped 4; count of bases not matched to a gene: 10. CDR3 in DNA: TGTGCCAGCTCAAACCGGGACAGGGGAAAAGGCACTGAAGCTTTCTTT. As protein: CASSNRDRGKGTEAFF. Based on the CDR3 plus reference TRBV18 and TRBJ1-1, the full variable domain is NAGVMQNPRHLVRRRGQEARLRCSPMKGHSHVYWYRQLPEEGLKFMVYLQKENIIDESGMPKERFSAEFPKEGPSILRIQQVVRGDSAAYFCASSNRDRGKGTEAFFGQGTRLTVV.

The chain links TRBV11-2 to TRBJ1-3, with 9 bases fitting TRBD1. V shed 1 base and J 0 bases; nucleotides not matched to a gene: 4. The germline V gene encodes CDR1 SGHAT and CDR2 FQNNGV. The CDR3 length is 17 residues. The CDR3 is CASSLAGTGYSGNTIYF. CDR3 coding DNA: TGTGCCAGCAGCTTAGCTGGGACAGGGTACTCTGGAAACACCATATATTTT.

The chain uses TRBV9 and TRBJ1-1, with TRBD1 identical over 7 bases. The CDR3 sequence is 15 residues long. With V trimmed by 0 bases and J by 1 base, 3 bases remained unmatched. CDR1 and CDR2 (germline): SGDLS, YYNGEE. The CDR3 loop is CASSVGDRQNTEAFF. Here the CDR3 DNA reads TGTGCCAGCAGCGTAGGGGACAGACAGAACACTGAAGCTTTCTTT.

The chain combines TRBV7-3 with TRBJ2-2; unclear D gene. Trimming took off 1 base at V and 6 bases at J, with 3 bases between the two ends. This CDR3 is built from 12 residues. Germline-derived CDR1 and CDR2 are SGHTA and FQGTGA. CDR3 in DNA: TGTGCCAGCAGCTTAAAAGCCGGGGAGCTGTTTTTT. It yields the protein CASSLKAGELFF.

The J gene is TRBJ1-2, the V gene TRBV4-2, with TRBD1 matching over 7 bases. Per germline, CDR1 LGHNA and CDR2 YNFKEQ. CDR3 size: 16 residues. With 4 bases clipped from V and 3 bases from J, the junction kept 11 bases outside the gene matches. CDR3 loop: CASSPPNDREDYGYTF. DNA for the CDR3: TGTGCCAGCAGCCCACCTAACGACAGGGAAGACTATGGCTACACCTTC.

This clone was found a few times. The genes are TRBV19 and TRBJ1-2; 10 nucleotides line up with TRBD1. The CDR3 covers 16 residues. The V and J ends lost 5 bases and 7 bases, in that order; junction bases with no gene match: 13. Per germline, CDR1 LNHDA and CDR2 SQIVND (reference sequence). The CDR3, as DNA: TGTGCCAGTAGTCCGCGGGACAGGGGTTACCGTCCTGGCTACACCTTC. The encoded protein is CASSPRDRGYRPGYTF.

The V call is TRBV7-3, the J call TRBJ2-1; D may match TRBD1 or TRBD2 (5 bases each). V gave up 1 base and J gave up 5 bases, with 12 bases separating them. This CDR3 is built from 15 residues. CDR1 SGHTA and CDR2 FQGTGA come from the germline V gene. The CDR3 spells CASSLRGTADNEQFF. The DNA of the CDR3 is TGTGCCAGCAGCTTAAGAGGGACGGCCGACAATGAGCAGTTCTTC.

This clone has only a few counts. This chain links TRBV5-6 with TRBJ2-7; D may match TRBD1 or TRBD2 (5 bases each). Germline V CDR1 and CDR2: SGHDT, YYEEEE. V dropped 0 bases and J dropped 6 bases, with 10 bases sitting between them. This CDR3 contains 13 residues. The CDR3 spells CASSLASGTEQYF. The CDR3, as DNA: TGTGCCAGCAGCTTGGCGTCAGGGACCGAGCAGTACTTC.

There are a few counts of this clone. V and J are TRBV2 and TRBJ1-4; 7 positions match TRBD1. The CDR3 length is 15 residues. The germline CDR1 and CDR2 sequences are SNHLY and FYNNEI. V lost 7 bases and J lost 8; bases outside the gene matches: 13. This chain's CDR3 is CASTYNTGDGEKLFF. CDR3 DNA: TGTGCCAGCACCTATAATACAGGGGACGGGGAAAAACTGTTTTTT.

The chain joins TRBV10-2 to TRBJ1-2, with 7 bases identical to TRBD1. CDR1 and CDR2 (germline): WSHSY, SAAADI. CDR3 length: 12 residues. With 8 bases clipped from V and 4 bases from J, the junction kept 4 bases outside the gene matches. CDR3 nucleotides: TGCGCCAGCCTCCGGGACAGCTATGGCTACACCTTC. This translates into CASLRDSYGYTF.

This chain connects TRBV29-1 to TRBJ1-2, with D uncertain. The CDR3 contains 8 residues. V gave up 4 bases and J gave up 8 bases, with 2 bases separating them. Germline CDR1 is SQVTM and CDR2 is ANQGSEA. In nucleotides, the CDR3 is TGCAGCGTTGCCGGCTACACCTTC. Protein product: CSVAGYTF.

In this sample, this clone turned up a few times. The chain recombines TRBV21-1 with TRBJ1-2; whether TRBD1, the table's D call, matches the DNA was not checked. TRBV21-1 is noted as a pseudogene. The CDR3 has 14 amino acids. CDR3 residues: CASAGTGANYGYTF. The CDR3 bases are TGTGCCAGCGCCGGCACAGGGGCCAACTATGGCTACACCTTC.

The chain recombines TRBV5-8 with TRBJ2-3; D is perhaps TRBD1 (5 bases). In germline, CDR1 is SGHTS, CDR2 YDEGEE. This CDR3 has 14 amino acids. V was cut by 4 bases and J by 0 bases, with 9 bases left in between. The CDR3 region has the DNA TGTGCCAGCAGCAGGACATTCAGCACAGATACGCAGTATTTT. Translated: CASSRTFSTDTQYF.

This clone was observed once. The chain couples TRBV5-4 to TRBJ2-1; no firm D call. With 0 bases removed from V and 9 bases from J, the gap between germline ends came to 10 bases. The CDR3 runs to 13 residues. Germline CDR1 is SGHNT and CDR2 is YYREEE (reference sequence). CDR3 DNA: TGTGCCAGCAGCTTGGTTTCGGCGCTTGAGCAGTTCTTC. Its translation: CASSLVSALEQFF. Drawing the rest from reference TRBV5-4 and TRBJ2-1, the complete variable domain is ETGVTQSPTHLIKTRGQQVTLRCSSQSGHNTVSWYQQALGQGPQFIFQYYREEENGRGNFPPRFSGLQFPNYSSELNVNALELDDSALYLCASSLVSALEQFFGPGTRLTVL.

This clone was seen more than once but under ten times. The chain is built from TRBV10-3 and TRBJ2-6, with unresolved D. CDR1 and CDR2 from the germline V gene are ENHRY and SYGVKD. The CDR3 is 19 amino acids. Trimming left V 0 bases short and J 0 bases short, with 15 bases between. For the CDR3, the DNA is TGTGCCATCAGTGAGTCGACGTCTTGGGGTGGCTCTGGGGCCAACGTCCTGACTTTC. Its protein is CAISESTSWGGSGANVLTF.

This clone was seen once. V usage is TRBV7-8 and J usage is TRBJ1-5; D not resolved. This CDR3 has 13 amino acids. Trimming took off 1 base at V and 6 bases at J, with 7 bases between the two ends. Germline CDR1 SGHVS, CDR2 FQNEAQ. CDR3 bases: TGTGCCAGCAGCTTAGATTGGGGTCAGCCCCAGCATTTT. Translated: CASSLDWGQPQHF.

J is TRBJ1-1 and V is TRBV7-9, with D perhaps TRBD1 (6 bases). Trimming left V 4 bases short and J 5 bases short, with 8 bases between. There are 12 residues in the CDR3. Germline V gene data show CDR1 as SEHNR and CDR2 as FQNEAQ (reference sequence). The CDR3 loop reads CASSSQGTEAFF. CDR3 nucleotide sequence: TGTGCCAGCAGCTCACAGGGAACTGAAGCTTTCTTT.

This clone was picked up many times. The V call is TRBV25-1, the J call TRBJ1-1; unclear D gene. Germline values: CDR1 MGHDK, CDR2 SYGVNS. CDR3 size: 12 residues. V shed 5 bases and J shed 8 bases, with 12 bases lying between them. CDR3 sequence (DNA): TGTGCCAGCAGTACCCTAGGGAGCGAAGCTTTCTTT. This encodes CASSTLGSEAFF.

The chain combines TRBV5-1 with TRBJ1-5; D possibly corresponds to TRBD1 (5 bases). Germline values: CDR1 SGHRS, CDR2 YFSETQ. Trimming stripped 2 bases from V and 7 bases from J, with 16 bases between. The CDR3 length is 15 residues. The CDR3 loop is CASSLYGADGQPQHF. CDR3 coding DNA: TGCGCCAGCAGCTTATACGGGGCTGACGGGCAGCCCCAGCATTTT. Full variable domain (rest looked up from reference TRBV5-1 and TRBJ1-5): KAGVTQTPRYLIKTRGQQVTLSCSPISGHRSVSWYQQTPGQGLQFLFEYFSETQRNKGNFPGRFSGRQFSNSRSEMNVSTLELGDSALYLCASSLYGADGQPQHFGDGTRLSIL.

V is TRBV6-5 and J is TRBJ1-4; D not certain. This CDR3 has 14 residues. Germline V gene lookup returns CDR1 MNHEY and CDR2 SVGAGI. Trimming removed 2 bases at V and 7 bases at J, with 11 bases between. The CDR3 bases are TGTGCCAGCAGTTACCGAGGGAGAAGTGAAAAACTGTTTTTT. It is translated as CASSYRGRSEKLFF.

This clone was seen once. The J gene is TRBJ1-6, the V gene TRBV6-1; no definite D call. The CDR3 totals 13 residues. Between the trimmed V and J ends, which lost 5 bases and 9 bases, there was a span of 11 bases. CDR1 is MNHNS and CDR2 is SASEGT in the germline V gene. CDR3 DNA sequence: TGTGCCAGCAGTCAACATGACGGTTCACCCCTCCACTTT. This encodes CASSQHDGSPLHF.

The CDR3 DNA reads TGTGCCAGCTCACCATCGGGGAAGTCTGGCGGGACTGAAGCTTTCTTT. Translation gives CASSPSGKSGGTEAFF. The chain employs TRBV18 and TRBJ1-1, with D unresolved. CDR3 length: 16 residues. Trimming removed 2 bases at V and 5 bases at J, with 18 bases between. Germline values: CDR1 KGHSH, CDR2 LQKENI.

V and J are TRBV5-6 and TRBJ2-6; D is tentatively TRBD1 or TRBD2 (5 bases each). The V end lost 0 bases, the J end lost 0 bases, and 13 bases lay between the germline ends. Germline CDR1 is SGHDT and CDR2 is YYEEEE. This CDR3 is built from 18 residues. CDR3 nucleotides: TGTGCCAGCAGCTTGGATGTAGGGGAGAGCTCTGGGGCCAACGTCCTGACTTTC. Protein sequence: CASSLDVGESSGANVLTF.